This TCR beta chain was identified during a study of T cell repertoires in cytomegalovirus infection. Regarding the study as a whole: The ex vivo response was dominated by HLA-C-restricted CMV-specific TCR beta clonotypes.

V lost 5 bases and J lost 1; bases outside the gene matches: 11. The germline V gene has CDR1 SEHNR and CDR2 FQNEAQ (reference sequence). The CDR3 is 19 amino acids. Concerning this clonotype itself: Its antigen is as yet unknown.

MiXCR, applied by TCRdb to the reads, yields one record per CDR3 protein. The sample shows about 360,000 distinct CDR3 sequences, 15% to 20% of them seen only once. This sequence joins TRBV7-9 and TRBJ2-4; TRBD2 agrees at 13 bases. The source is a human donor in good health (CMV status not recorded). Some clones in this sample may be carry-over from other donors' samples. Sequencing input: PBMCs. The CDR3 DNA sequence: TGTGCCAGCAGCCAAACTAGCGGGAGGGCCGACTTGGCCAAAAACATTCAGTACTTC. Amino acids: CASSQTSGRADLAKNIQYF. Full variable domain (missing parts from reference TRBV7-9 and TRBJ2-4): DTGVSQNPRHKITKRGQNVTFRCDPISEHNRLYWYRQTLGQGPEFLTYFQNEAQLEKSRLLSDRFSAERPKGSFSTLEIQRTEQGDSAMYLCASSQTSGRADLAKNIQYFGAGTRLSVL.